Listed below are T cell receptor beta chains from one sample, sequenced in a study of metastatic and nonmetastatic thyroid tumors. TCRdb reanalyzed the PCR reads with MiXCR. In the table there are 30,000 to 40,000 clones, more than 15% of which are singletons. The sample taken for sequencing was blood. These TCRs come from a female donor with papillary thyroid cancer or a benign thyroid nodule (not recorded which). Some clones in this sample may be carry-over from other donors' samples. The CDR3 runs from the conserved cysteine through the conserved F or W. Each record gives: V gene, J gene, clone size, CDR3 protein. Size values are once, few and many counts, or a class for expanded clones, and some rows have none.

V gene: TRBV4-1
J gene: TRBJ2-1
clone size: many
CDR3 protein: CASSQLRDTAGMRQFF

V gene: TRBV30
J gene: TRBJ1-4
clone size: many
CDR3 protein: CAWSGYHNEKLFF

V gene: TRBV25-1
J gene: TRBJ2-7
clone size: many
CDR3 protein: CASSEAGVGGASEQYF

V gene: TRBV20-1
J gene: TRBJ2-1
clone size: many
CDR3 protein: CSARGGGSYDEQFF

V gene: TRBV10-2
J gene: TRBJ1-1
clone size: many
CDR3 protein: CASSFITGNTEAFF

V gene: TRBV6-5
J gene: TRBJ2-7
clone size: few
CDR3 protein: CASRYRGTPYEQYF

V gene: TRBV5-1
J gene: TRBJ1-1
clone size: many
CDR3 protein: CASSLLAGQNTEAFF

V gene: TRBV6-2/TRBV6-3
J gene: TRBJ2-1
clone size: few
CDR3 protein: CASKADKSLNEQFF

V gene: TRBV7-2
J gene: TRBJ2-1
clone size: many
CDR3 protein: CASSLSLGTGGVNEQFF

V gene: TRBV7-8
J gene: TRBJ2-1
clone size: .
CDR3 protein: CASSLAVSYNEQFF